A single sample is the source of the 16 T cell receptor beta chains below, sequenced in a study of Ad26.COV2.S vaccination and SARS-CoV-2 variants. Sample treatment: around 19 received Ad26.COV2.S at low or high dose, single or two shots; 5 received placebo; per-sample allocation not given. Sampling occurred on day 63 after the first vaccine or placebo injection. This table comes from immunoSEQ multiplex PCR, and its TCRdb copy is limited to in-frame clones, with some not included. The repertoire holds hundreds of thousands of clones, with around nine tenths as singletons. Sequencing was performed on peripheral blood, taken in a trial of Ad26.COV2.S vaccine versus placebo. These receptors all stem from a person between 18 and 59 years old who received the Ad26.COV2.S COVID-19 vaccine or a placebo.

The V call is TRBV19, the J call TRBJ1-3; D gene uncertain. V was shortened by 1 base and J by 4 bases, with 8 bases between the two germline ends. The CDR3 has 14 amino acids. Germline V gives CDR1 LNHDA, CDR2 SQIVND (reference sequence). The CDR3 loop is CASSIGPPGNTIYF. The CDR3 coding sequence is TGTGCCAGTAGTATAGGGCCCCCGGGAAACACCATATATTTT.

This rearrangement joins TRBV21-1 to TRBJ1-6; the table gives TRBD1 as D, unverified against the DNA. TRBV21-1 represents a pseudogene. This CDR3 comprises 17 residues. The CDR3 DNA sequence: TGTGCCAGCAGCAAAGATTGCAGGCCCTATTCTAATTCACCCCTCCACTTT. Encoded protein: CASSKDCRPYSNSPLHF.

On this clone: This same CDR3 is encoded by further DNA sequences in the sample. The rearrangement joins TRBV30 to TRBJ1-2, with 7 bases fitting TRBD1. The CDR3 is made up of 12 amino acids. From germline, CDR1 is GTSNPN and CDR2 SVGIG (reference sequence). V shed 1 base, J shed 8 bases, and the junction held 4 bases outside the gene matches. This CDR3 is CAWSATGVGYTF. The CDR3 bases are TGTGCCTGGAGTGCCACAGGGGTAGGCTACACCTTC. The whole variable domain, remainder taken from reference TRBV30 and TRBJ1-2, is SQTIHQWPATLVQPVGSPLSLECTVEGTSNPNLYWYRQAAGRGLQLLFYSVGIGQISSEVPQNLSASRPQDRQFILSSKKLLLSDSGFYLCAWSATGVGYTFGSGTRLTVV.

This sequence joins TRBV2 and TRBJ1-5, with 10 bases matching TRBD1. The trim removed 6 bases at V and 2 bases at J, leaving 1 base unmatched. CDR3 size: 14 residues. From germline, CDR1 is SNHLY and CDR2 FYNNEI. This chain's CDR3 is CASRGTGGNQPQHF. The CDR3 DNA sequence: TGTGCCAGCAGAGGGACAGGGGGCAATCAGCCCCAGCATTTT.

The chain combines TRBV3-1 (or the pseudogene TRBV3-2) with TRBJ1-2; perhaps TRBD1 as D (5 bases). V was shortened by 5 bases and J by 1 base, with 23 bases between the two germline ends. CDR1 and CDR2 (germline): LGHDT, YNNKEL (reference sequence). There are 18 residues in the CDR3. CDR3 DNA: TGTGCCAGCAGCGACGTCGGGGGGTGGCACACGCTTAACTATGGCTACACCTTC. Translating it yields CASSDVGGWHTLNYGYTF.

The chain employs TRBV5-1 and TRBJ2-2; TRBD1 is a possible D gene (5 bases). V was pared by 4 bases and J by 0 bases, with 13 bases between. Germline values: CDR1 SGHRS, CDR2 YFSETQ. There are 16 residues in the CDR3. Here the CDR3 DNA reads TGCGCCAGCAGCCCCCGAGGACAAACGAACACCGGGGAGCTGTTTTTT. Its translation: CASSPRGQTNTGELFF.

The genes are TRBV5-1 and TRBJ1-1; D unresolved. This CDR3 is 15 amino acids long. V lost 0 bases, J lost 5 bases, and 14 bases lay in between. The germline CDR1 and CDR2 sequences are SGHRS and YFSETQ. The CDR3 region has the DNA TGCGCCAGCAGCTTGGTCCCGGACCCGGGAACTGAAGCTTTCTTT. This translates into CASSLVPDPGTEAFF.

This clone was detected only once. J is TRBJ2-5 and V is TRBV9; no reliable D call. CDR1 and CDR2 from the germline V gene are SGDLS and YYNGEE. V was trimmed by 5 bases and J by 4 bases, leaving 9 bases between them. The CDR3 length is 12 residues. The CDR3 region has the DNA TGTGCCAGCAGTCGTATAAGAGAGACCCAGTACTTC. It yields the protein CASSRIRETQYF.

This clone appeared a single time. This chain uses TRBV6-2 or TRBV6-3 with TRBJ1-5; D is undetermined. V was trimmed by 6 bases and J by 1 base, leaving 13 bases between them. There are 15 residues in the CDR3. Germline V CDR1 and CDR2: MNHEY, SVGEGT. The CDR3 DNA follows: TGTGCCAGCAGCCCGGGCGGTGAAAGCAATCAGCCCCAGCATTTT. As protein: CASSPGGESNQPQHF.

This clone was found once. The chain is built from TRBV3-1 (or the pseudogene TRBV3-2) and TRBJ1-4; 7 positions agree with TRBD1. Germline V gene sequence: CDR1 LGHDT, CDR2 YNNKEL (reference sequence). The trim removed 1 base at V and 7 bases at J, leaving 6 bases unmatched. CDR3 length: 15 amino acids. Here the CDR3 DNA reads TGTGCCAGCAGCCAAGCAAGGGGGCATGGTGAAAAACTGTTTTTT. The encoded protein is CASSQARGHGEKLFF.

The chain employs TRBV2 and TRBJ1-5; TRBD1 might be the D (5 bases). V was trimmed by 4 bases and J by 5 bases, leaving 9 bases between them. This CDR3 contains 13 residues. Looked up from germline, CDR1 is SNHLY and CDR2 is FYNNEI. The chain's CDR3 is CASSGRVYQPQHF. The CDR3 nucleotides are TGTGCCAGCAGTGGCAGGGTGTATCAGCCCCAGCATTTT.

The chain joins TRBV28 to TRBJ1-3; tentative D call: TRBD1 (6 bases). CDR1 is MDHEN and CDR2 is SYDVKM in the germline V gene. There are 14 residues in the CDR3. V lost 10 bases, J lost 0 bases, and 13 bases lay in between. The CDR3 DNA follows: TGTGCCACCGAGCAGGGGAGCTCTGGAAACACCATATATTTT. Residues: CATEQGSSGNTIYF.

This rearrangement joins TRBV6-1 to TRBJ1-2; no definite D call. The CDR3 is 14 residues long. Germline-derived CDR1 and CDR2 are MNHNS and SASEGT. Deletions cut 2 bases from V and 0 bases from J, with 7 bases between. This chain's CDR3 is CASSEISANYGYTF. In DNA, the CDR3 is TGTGCCAGCAGTGAAATTAGCGCTAACTATGGCTACACCTTC.

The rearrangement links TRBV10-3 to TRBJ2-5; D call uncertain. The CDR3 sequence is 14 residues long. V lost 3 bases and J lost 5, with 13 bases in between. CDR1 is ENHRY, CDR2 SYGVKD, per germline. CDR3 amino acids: CAISDVAVGETQYF. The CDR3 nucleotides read TGTGCCATCAGTGACGTGGCAGTGGGGGAGACCCAGTACTTC.

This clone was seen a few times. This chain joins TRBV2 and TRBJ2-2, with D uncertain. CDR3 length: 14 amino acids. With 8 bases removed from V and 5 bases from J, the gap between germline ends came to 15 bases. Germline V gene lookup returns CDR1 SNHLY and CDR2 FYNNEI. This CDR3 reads CASLRTHSTGELFF. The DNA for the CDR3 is TGTGCCAGCCTAAGGACGCACTCAACCGGGGAGCTGTTTTTT.

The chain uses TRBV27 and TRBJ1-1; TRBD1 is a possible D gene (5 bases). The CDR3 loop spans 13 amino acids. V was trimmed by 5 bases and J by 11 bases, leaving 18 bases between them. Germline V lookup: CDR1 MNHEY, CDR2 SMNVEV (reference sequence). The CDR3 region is CASSPTTAGRAFF. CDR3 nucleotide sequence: TGTGCCAGCAGTCCCACGACAGCCGGCAGGGCTTTCTTT.